Each of the 18 T cell receptor beta chains below was sequenced from the same sample in a study of blood T cells in healthy people across ages. A sample-barcoded 5' primer and a J-beta primer mix were used in a second PCR of roughly 7 to 11 cycles. MiXCR, run by TCRdb on the 5' RACE reads, gives a single entry per CDR3 protein. The sample contains around 1,600,000 distinct CDR3 sequences, approximately 39% of which appear only once. The source material was blood. The source of these receptors is a young woman in good health.

This clonotype was recorded at least ten times. The rearrangement uses TRBV12-3 or TRBV12-4 and TRBJ1-2; no reliable D call. The V end lost 1 base, the J end lost 7 bases, and 13 bases lay between the germline ends. The CDR3 runs 14 residues. The CDR3 region is CASSLGSGISGYTF. The CDR3 nucleotides read TGTGCCAGCAGTTTAGGAAGCGGAATTAGTGGCTACACCTTC.

This clonotype was detected only once. V is TRBV27 and J is TRBJ2-4; possibly TRBD1 or TRBD2 for D (5 bases each). V lost 6 bases and J lost 0, with 9 bases in between. CDR1 and CDR2 (germline): MNHEY, SMNVEV (reference sequence). The CDR3 has 14 residues. Written as DNA, the CDR3 is TGTGCCAGCAGCGGGGACCGAGCCAAAAACATTCAGTACTTC. It specifies CASSGDRAKNIQYF.

The chain recombines TRBV20-1 with TRBJ2-1; D is unresolved. CDR3 size: 14 residues. With 3 bases removed from V and 4 bases from J, the gap between germline ends came to 13 bases. CDR1 and CDR2 from the germline V gene are DFQATT and SNEGSKA (reference sequence). The CDR3 nucleotides are TGCAGTGCTAGTGCTCGAGTAGGTTACAATGAGCAGTTCTTC. Its protein is CSASARVGYNEQFF.

There are many counts of this clonotype. This rearrangement joins TRBV6-6 to TRBJ1-5; a possible D gene is TRBD1 (5 bases). Germline V lookup: CDR1 MNHNY, CDR2 SVGAGI (reference sequence). V lost 5 bases to trimming and J lost 5 bases, with 10 bases between them. The CDR3 has 13 residues. CDR3 loop: CASSPGFDQPQHF. Written as DNA, the CDR3 is TGTGCCAGCAGTCCAGGGTTTGATCAGCCCCAGCATTTT.

The chain couples TRBV4-3 to TRBJ1-5; D ambiguous. CDR3 length equals 14 residues. Between the trimmed V and J ends, which lost 0 bases and 4 bases, there was a span of 7 bases. Germline V gene sequence: CDR1 LGHNA, CDR2 YSLEER. CDR3 DNA sequence: TGCGCCAGCAGCCAAGATTGGGCAAATCAGCCCCAGCATTTT. Translation: CASSQDWANQPQHF.

This clonotype showed up just a few times. The chain joins TRBV21-1 to TRBJ2-5; the DNA was not used to check the table's D call, TRBD2. TRBV21-1 is a known pseudogene. CDR3 size: 14 residues. The CDR3 coding sequence is TGTGCCATGGGACTAGCGGGTGTCAAAGAGACCCAGTACTTC. As protein: CAMGLAGVKETQYF.

This clonotype was observed a single time. This chain connects TRBV20-1 to TRBJ1-6; no firm D call. The CDR3 is 15 residues long. Germline V CDR1 and CDR2: DFQATT, SNEGSKA (reference sequence). Trimming shortened V by 4 bases and J by 0 bases, and 10 bases separated the two germline ends. This CDR3 is CSAIMESSYNSPLHF. The CDR3 DNA follows: TGCAGTGCTATAATGGAGAGCTCCTATAATTCACCCCTCCACTTT.

The table lists this clonotype with a count of one. The chain is built from TRBV5-3 and TRBJ2-3, with unresolved D. TRBV5-3 belongs to the ORF category, with a function that is uncertain. V was clipped by 4 bases and J by 1 base, with 4 bases between them. The CDR3 length is 12 residues. CDR3 residues: CARSHGTDTQYF. CDR3 nucleotide sequence: TGTGCCAGAAGCCATGGCACAGATACGCAGTATTTT.

This clonotype turned up a few times. This rearrangement joins TRBV7-2 to TRBJ1-2, with 9 nucleotides matching TRBD1. The V and J ends lost 5 bases and 7 bases, in that order; junction bases with no gene match: 8. Germline values: CDR1 SGHTA, CDR2 FQGNSA. The CDR3 is made up of 14 amino acids. CDR3 coding DNA: TGTGCCAGCAGCCCAGACGGGACAGGGTCTGGCTACACCTTC. Residues: CASSPDGTGSGYTF.

The chain has TRBV20-1 and TRBJ1-6; TRBD1 aligns across 10 bases. This CDR3 is built from 18 residues. CDR1 and CDR2 (germline): DFQATT, SNEGSKA (reference sequence). V lost 0 bases to trimming and J lost 9 bases; unmatched junction nucleotides: 14. The CDR3 coding sequence is TGCAGTGCTAGAGATTTCTGGGTAGTTAGGGACAGGGGTTCACCCCTCCACTTT. Translating it yields CSARDFWVVRDRGSPLHF.

This clonotype was detected a few times. The chain carries TRBV10-3 and TRBJ2-2; unclear D gene. Germline CDR1 ENHRY, CDR2 SYGVKD. Between the trimmed V and J ends, which lost 6 bases and 4 bases, there was a span of 6 bases. CDR3 length: 12 amino acids. CDR3: CAISIATGELFF. Here the CDR3 DNA reads TGTGCCATCAGCATCGCCACCGGGGAGCTGTTTTTT.

This clonotype was seen only a few times. This chain uses TRBV29-1 with TRBJ2-3, with 8 nucleotides matching TRBD2. CDR1 and CDR2 from the germline V gene are SQVTM and ANQGSEA. V trimming: 5 bases; J trimming: 8 bases; junction bases outside the gene matches: 12. CDR3 length: 14 amino acids. Here the CDR3 DNA reads TGCAGCGTTCAGCCTAGCGGGTTTCACCCTACGCAGTATTTT. Translated: CSVQPSGFHPTQYF.

This chain links TRBV5-1 with TRBJ2-1, with D perhaps matching TRBD2 (6 bases). CDR3 size: 13 residues. V lost 4 bases and J lost 4, with 9 bases in between. The germline gives CDR1 SGHRS, CDR2 YFSETQ. In DNA, the CDR3 is TGCGCCAGCAGCCGACTAGGATACAATGAGCAGTTCTTC. Its translation is CASSRLGYNEQFF.

Only one count was recorded for this clonotype. This chain uses TRBV12-3 or TRBV12-4 with TRBJ2-1; TRBD1 agrees at 8 bases. CDR3 length: 15 amino acids. V shed 6 bases and J 13 bases; nucleotides not matched to a gene: 17. The CDR3 sequence: CASSRTGLMRETQFF. CDR3 in DNA: TGTGCCAGCAGCCGGACAGGGTTGATGAGAGAGACCCAGTTCTTC.

The table lists this clonotype with many counts. The rearrangement links TRBV27 to TRBJ2-1; D gene ambiguous. Trimming stripped 6 bases from V and 5 bases from J, with 5 bases between. This CDR3 is built from 11 residues. Germline V gives CDR1 MNHEY, CDR2 SMNVEV (reference sequence). Written as DNA, the CDR3 is TGTGCCAGCAGCTTACACAATGAGCAGTTCTTC. Translated: CASSLHNEQFF.

This clonotype was counted only a few times. The chain joins TRBV5-1 to TRBJ2-1; the match to TRBD2 covers 10 bases. The germline CDR1 and CDR2 sequences are SGHRS and YFSETQ. Trimming cost V 3 bases and J 4 bases; bases outside gene matches: 4. This CDR3 is built from 15 residues. The chain's CDR3 is CASSSKRGGYNEQFF. The CDR3 nucleotides are TGCGCCAGCAGCTCAAAGCGGGGGGGTTACAATGAGCAGTTCTTC.

This clonotype came up a few times. V usage is TRBV6-1 and J usage is TRBJ2-5; D is uncertain. The J call is doubtful: the DNA matches TRBJ2-7 better. Germline V CDR1 and CDR2: MNHNS, SASEGT. This CDR3 is built from 14 residues. The CDR3 loop is CASGEGPSFYEQYF. For the CDR3, the DNA is TGTGCCAGCGGCGAAGGCCCCTCGTTTTACGAGCAGTACTTC.

Concerning this clonotype: The junction departs from the called germline gene at one end, perhaps through a read error. The genes are TRBV6-5 and TRBJ2-5, with TRBD1 as a possible D gene (6 bases). The DNA end is more similar to TRBJ2-7, so the J call may be wrong. From germline, CDR1 is MNHEY and CDR2 SVGAGI. The CDR3 totals 17 residues. DNA for the CDR3: TGCGCCAGCAGTTACTCCAATCCGGGACACGGGACCTACGAGCAGTACTTC. The encoded protein is CASSYSNPGHGTYEQYF.